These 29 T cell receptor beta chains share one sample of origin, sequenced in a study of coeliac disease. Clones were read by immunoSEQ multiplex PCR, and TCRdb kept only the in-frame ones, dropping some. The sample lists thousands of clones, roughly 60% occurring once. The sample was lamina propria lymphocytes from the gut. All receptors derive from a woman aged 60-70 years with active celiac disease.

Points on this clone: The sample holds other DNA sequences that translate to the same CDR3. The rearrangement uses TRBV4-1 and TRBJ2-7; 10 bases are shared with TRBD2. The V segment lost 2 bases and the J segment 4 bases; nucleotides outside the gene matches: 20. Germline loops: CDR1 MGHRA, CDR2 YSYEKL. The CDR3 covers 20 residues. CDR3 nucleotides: TGCGCCAGCAGCCAATGGGGTACCGGAGCGGGGGGGTTAATTGGGTACGAGCAGTACTTC. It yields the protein CASSQWGTGAGGLIGYEQYF.

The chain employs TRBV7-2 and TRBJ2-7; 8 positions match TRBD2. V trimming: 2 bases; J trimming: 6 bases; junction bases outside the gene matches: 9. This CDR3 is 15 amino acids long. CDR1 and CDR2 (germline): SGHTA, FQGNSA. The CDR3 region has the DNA TGTGCCAGCAGCTTAATGGCGGGGGGCCCCCTCGAGCAGTACTTC. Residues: CASSLMAGGPLEQYF.

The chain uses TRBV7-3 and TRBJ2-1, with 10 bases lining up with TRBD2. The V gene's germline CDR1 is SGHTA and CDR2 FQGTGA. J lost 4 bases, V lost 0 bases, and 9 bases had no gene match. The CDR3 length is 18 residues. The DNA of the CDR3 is TGTGCCAGCAGCTTAACGGTTAGCGGGGGGCCCAGTTACAATGAGCAGTTCTTC. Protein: CASSLTVSGGPSYNEQFF.

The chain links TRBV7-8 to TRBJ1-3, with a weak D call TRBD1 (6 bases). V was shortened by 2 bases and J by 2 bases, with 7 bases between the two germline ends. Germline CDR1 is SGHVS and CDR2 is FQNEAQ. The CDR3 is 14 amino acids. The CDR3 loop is CASSLPGAGNTIYF. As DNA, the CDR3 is TGTGCCAGCAGCTTACCAGGGGCTGGAAACACCATATATTTT. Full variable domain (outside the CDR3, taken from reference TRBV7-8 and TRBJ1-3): GAGVSQSPRYKVAKRGQDVALRCDPISGHVSLFWYQQALGQGPEFLTYFQNEAQLDKSGLPSDRFFAERPEGSVSTLKIQRTQQEDSAVYLCASSLPGAGNTIYFGEGSWLTVV.

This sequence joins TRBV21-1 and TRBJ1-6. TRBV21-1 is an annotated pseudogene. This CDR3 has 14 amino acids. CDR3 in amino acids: CASIASGYNSPLHF. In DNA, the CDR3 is TGTGCCAGCATCGCGTCTGGCTATAATTCACCCCTCCACTTT.

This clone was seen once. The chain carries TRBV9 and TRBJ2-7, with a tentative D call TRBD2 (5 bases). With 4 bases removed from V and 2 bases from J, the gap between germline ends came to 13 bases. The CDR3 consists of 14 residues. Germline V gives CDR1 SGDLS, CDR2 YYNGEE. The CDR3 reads CASSLDGVTYEQYF. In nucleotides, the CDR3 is TGTGCCAGCAGCCTCGACGGGGTTACCTACGAGCAGTACTTC.

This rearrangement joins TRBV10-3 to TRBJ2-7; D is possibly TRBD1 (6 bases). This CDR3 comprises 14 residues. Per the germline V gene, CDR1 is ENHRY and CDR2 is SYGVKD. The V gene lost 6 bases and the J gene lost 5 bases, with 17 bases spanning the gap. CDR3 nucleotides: TGTGCCATCAGCCCCAGGGGTAGCGCGAACGAGCAGTACTTC. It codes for CAISPRGSANEQYF.

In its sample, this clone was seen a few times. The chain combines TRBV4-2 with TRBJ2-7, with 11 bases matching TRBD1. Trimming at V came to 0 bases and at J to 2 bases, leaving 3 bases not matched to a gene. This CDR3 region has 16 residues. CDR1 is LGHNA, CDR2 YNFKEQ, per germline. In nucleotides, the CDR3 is TGTGCCAGCAGCCAAGATAGGGGACAGGGGGCCTACGAGCAGTACTTC. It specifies CASSQDRGQGAYEQYF.

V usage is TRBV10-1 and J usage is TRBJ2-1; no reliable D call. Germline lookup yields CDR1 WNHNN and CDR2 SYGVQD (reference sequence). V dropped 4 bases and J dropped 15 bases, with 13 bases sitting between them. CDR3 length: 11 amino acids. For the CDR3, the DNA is TGCGCCAGCAGTGGTTTCGGCCCTAGGTTCTTC. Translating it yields CASSGFGPRFF.

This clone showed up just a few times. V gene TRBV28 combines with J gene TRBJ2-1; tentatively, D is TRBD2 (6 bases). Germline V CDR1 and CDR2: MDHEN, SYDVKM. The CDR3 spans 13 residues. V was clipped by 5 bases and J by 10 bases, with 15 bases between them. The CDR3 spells CASSHLGGQEQFF. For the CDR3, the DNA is TGTGCCAGCAGTCATTTGGGAGGCCAGGAGCAGTTCTTC.

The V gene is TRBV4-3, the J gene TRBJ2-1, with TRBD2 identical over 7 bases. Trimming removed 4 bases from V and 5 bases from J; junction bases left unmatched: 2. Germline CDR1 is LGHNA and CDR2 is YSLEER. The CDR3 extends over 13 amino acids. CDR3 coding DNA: TGCGCCAGCAGCCGAGGACTAGACAATGAGCAGTTCTTC. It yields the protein CASSRGLDNEQFF.

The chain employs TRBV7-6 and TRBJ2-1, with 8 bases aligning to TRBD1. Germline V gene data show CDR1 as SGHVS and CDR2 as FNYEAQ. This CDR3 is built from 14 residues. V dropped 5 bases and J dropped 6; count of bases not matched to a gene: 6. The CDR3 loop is CASSIRGRINEQFF. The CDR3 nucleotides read TGTGCCAGCAGCATCAGGGGGCGCATCAATGAGCAGTTCTTC.

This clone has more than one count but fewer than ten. The CDR3 here is CASSFSGLEGETQYF. CDR3 nucleotides: TGTGCCAGCAGTTTTTCGGGACTAGAGGGCGAGACCCAGTACTTC. The rearrangement links TRBV7-9 to TRBJ2-5; 8 bases line up with TRBD2. Per the germline V gene, CDR1 is SEHNR and CDR2 is FQNEAQ (reference sequence). CDR3 length: 15 residues. Germline trimming cut 6 bases from V and 5 bases from J; bases unmatched to any gene: 11.

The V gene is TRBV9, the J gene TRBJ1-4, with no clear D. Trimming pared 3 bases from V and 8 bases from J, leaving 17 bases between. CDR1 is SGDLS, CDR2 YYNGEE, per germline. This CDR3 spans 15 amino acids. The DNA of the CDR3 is TGTGCCAGCAGCGAACGATATGATCCGGGGGAAAAACTGTTTTTT. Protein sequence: CASSERYDPGEKLFF.

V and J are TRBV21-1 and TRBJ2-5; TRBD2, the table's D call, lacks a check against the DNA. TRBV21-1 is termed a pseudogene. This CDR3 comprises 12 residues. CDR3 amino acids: CASSKVSETQYF. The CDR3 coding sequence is TGTGCCAGCAGCAAAGTTTCGGAGACCCAGTACTTC.

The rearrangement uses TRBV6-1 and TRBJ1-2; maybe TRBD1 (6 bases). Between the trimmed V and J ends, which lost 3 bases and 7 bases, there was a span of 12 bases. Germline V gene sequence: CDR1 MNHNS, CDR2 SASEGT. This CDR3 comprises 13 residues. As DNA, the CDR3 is TGTGCCAGCAGTGAGTACAGGGAAGTTGGCTACACCTTC. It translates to CASSEYREVGYTF.

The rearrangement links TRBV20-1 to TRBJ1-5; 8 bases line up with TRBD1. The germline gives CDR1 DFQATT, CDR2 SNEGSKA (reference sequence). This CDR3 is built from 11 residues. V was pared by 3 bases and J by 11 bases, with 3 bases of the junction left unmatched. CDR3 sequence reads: CSASRTGSQHF. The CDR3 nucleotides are TGCAGTGCTAGCCGGACAGGGTCCCAGCATTTT.

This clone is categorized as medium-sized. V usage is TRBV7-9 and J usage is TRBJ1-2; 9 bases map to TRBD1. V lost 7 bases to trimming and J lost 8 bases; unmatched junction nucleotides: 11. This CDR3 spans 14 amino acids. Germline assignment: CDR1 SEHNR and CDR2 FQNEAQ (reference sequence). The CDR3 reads CASTVTGTGQGYTF. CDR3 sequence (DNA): TGTGCCAGCACCGTTACTGGGACAGGGCAGGGCTACACCTTC.

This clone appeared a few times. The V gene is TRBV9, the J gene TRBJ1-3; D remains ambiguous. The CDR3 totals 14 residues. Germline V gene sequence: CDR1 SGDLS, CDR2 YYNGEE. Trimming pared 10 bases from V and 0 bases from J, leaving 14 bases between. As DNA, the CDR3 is TGTGCCTCCGCCGGGATCAACTCTGGAAACACCATATATTTT. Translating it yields CASAGINSGNTIYF.

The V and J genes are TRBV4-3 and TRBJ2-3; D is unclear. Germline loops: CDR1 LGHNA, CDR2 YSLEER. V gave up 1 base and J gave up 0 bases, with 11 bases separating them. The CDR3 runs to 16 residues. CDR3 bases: TGCGCCAGCAGCCAAGCGGTCGGTTACAGCACAGATACGCAGTATTTT. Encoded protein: CASSQAVGYSTDTQYF.

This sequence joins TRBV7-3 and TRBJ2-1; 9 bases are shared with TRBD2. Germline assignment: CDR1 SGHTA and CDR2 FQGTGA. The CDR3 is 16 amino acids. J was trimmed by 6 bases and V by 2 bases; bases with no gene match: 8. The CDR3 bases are TGTGCCAGCAGCTTAGCGGGAGGGCCCGGTACCAATGAGCAGTTCTTC. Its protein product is CASSLAGGPGTNEQFF. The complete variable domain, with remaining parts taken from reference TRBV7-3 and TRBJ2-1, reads GAGVSQTPSNKVTEKGKYVELRCDPISGHTALYWYRQSLGQGPEFLIYFQGTGAADDSGLPNDRFFAVRPEGSVSTLKIQRTERGDSAVYLCASSLAGGPGTNEQFFGPGTRLTVL.

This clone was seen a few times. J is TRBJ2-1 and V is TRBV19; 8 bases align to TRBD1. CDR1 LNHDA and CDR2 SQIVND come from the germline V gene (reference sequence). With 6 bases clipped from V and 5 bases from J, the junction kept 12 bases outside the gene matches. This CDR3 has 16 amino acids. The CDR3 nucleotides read TGTGCCAGTAGCCCTATAGGACAGGGATCCAACAATGAGCAGTTCTTC. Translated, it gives CASSPIGQGSNNEQFF.

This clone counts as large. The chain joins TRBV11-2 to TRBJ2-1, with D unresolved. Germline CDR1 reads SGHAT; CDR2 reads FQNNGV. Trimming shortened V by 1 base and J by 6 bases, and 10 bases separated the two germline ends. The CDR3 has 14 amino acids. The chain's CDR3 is CASSLAPLSNEQFF. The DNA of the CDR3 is TGTGCCAGCAGCTTAGCTCCCCTCTCCAATGAGCAGTTCTTC.

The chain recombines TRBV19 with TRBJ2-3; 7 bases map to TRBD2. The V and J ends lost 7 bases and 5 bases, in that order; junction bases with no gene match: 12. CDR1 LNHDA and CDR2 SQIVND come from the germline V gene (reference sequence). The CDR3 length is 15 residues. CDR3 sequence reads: CASKGAGVVVDTQYF. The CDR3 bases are TGTGCCAGTAAAGGGGCGGGGGTTGTAGTAGATACGCAGTATTTT.

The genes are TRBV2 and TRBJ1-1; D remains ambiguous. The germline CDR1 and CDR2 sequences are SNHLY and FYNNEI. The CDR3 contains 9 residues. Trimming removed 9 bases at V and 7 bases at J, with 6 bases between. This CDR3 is CARRGEAFF. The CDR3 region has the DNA TGTGCCAGGCGGGGTGAAGCTTTCTTT.

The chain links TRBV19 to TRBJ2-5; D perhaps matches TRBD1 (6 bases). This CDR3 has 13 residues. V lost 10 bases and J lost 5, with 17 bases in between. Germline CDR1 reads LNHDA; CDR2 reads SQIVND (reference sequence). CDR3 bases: TGTGCCACGGAAGAACAGGGAAAGGAGACCCAGTACTTC. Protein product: CATEEQGKETQYF.

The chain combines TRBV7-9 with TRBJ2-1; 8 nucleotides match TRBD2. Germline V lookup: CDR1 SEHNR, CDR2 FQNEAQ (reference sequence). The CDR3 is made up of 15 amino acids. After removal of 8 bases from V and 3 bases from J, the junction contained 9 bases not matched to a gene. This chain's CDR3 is CASGFSGTDYNEQFF. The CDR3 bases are TGTGCCAGCGGATTTAGCGGGACTGACTACAATGAGCAGTTCTTC.

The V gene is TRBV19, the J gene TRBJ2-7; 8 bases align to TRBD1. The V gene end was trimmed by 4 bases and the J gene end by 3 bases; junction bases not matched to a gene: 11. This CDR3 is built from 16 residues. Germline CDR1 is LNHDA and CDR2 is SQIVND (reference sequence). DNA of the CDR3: TGTGCCAGTAGTACGACTAGATCCGGGACAGGCTACGAGCAGTACTTC. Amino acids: CASSTTRSGTGYEQYF.

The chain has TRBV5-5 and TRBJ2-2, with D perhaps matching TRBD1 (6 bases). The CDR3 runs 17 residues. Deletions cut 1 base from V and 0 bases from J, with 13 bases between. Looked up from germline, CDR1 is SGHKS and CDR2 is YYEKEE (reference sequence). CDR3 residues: CASSLTGTPANTGELFF. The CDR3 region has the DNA TGTGCCAGCAGCTTGACCGGGACACCGGCGAACACCGGGGAGCTGTTTTTT. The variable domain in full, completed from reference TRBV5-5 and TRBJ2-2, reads DAGVTQSPTHLIKTRGQQVTLRCSPISGHKSVSWYQQVLGQGPQFIFQYYEKEERGRGNFPDRFSARQFPNYSSELNVNALLLGDSALYLCASSLTGTPANTGELFFGEGSRLTVL.